The next 13 T cell receptor beta chains were all read from a single sample in a study of T cell repertoires in cytomegalovirus infection (dated 2019 in TCRdb). What these receptors recognize is not known. The treatment or condition label corresponds to: in vitro stimulation with specific CMV peptide epitopes to enrich CMV-specific T cells. Sequencing took place on an Illumina HiSeq 1500. The public reads were reanalyzed by TCRdb: fastp trimming at Q25, MiXCR alignment, in-frame beta chains only. Rows matching on CDR3 protein sequence are summarized as one entry with the most common DNA and genes. This sample comprises fewer than 950,000 distinct CDR3 sequences, about 30% of them detected only once. The ten largest account for 9.5% to 15% of the sample. Material: cultured CD8+ T cells from PBMCs, obtained from culture after CMV antigen stimulation. These receptors were taken from a human donor in good health (CMV status not recorded). Some clones in this sample may be carry-over from other donors' samples.

The chain uses TRBV27 and TRBJ2-7, with D maybe TRBD1 (6 bases). The CDR3 length is 16 residues. Germline lookup yields CDR1 MNHEY and CDR2 SMNVEV (reference sequence). Trimming removed 3 bases from V and 6 bases from J, with 21 bases in between. Here the CDR3 reads CASSFSPLTGRTEQYV. In DNA, the CDR3 is TGTGCCAGCAGTTTTTCCCCCCTGACAGGTCGGACCGAGCAGTACGTC.

This clonotype has more than one count but fewer than ten. This chain joins TRBV12-5 and TRBJ1-2; D gene ambiguous. The CDR3 has 14 residues. Trimming stripped 3 bases from V and 6 bases from J, with 14 bases between. Germline lookup yields CDR1 LGHNT and CDR2 FRNRAP. The CDR3 DNA is TGTGCTAGTGGTTTCTCACGGACGGGCGATGGCTACACCTTC. It translates to CASGFSRTGDGYTF.

This clonotype has a handful of counts. The chain links TRBV12-3 or TRBV12-4 to TRBJ2-7; 8 positions match TRBD1. CDR3 length: 15 residues. The junction had 9 bases not matched to a gene; V was cut back by 6 bases and J by 2 bases. The CDR3 DNA reads TGTGCCAGCAGCCCCCACGGACAGGGAACCTACGAGCAGTACTTC. Its protein product is CASSPHGQGTYEQYF.

The chain uses TRBV29-1 and TRBJ2-7, with TRBD2 identical over 9 bases. The CDR3 totals 14 residues. Trimming removed 2 bases from V and 0 bases from J; junction bases left unmatched: 2. CDR1 and CDR2 (germline): SQVTM, ANQGSEA. The DNA for the CDR3 is TGCAGCGTTGAAATTAGCGGGAGCTCCTACGAGCAGTACTTC. Its translation is CSVEISGSSYEQYF.

This chain uses TRBV7-6 with TRBJ2-7; either TRBD1 or TRBD2 may supply D (5 bases each). CDR3 length equals 15 residues. Germline CDR1 is SGHVS and CDR2 is FNYEAQ. V lost 2 bases and J 5 bases, leaving 16 bases between the germline ends. The CDR3 bases are TGTGCCAGCAGCTTATTGGGGGATTTTTTGGACGAGCAGTACTTC. This translates into CASSLLGDFLDEQYF. Based on the CDR3 plus reference TRBV7-6 and TRBJ2-7, the full variable domain is GAGVSQSPRYKVTKRGQDVALRCDPISGHVSLYWYRQALGQGPEFLTYFNYEAQQDKSGLPNDRFSAERPEGSISTLTIQRTEQRDSAMYRCASSLLGDFLDEQYFGPGTRLTVT.

This chain joins TRBV24-1 and TRBJ2-3; 8 bases are shared with TRBD1. V gave up 9 bases and J gave up 5 bases; unmatched junction bases: 12. The CDR3 is made up of 15 amino acids. The germline V gene encodes CDR1 KGHDR and CDR2 SFDVKD. The CDR3 DNA reads as TGTGCCACCCAATCGCACCAGGGGGCTTTAGATACGCAGTATTTT. Translation: CATQSHQGALDTQYF.

This clonotype was picked up many times. The rearrangement joins TRBV7-6 to TRBJ2-5; the D gene is possibly TRBD1 (5 bases). The J call is doubtful: the DNA matches TRBJ2-3 better. The CDR3 consists of 11 residues. CDR1 SGHVS and CDR2 FNYEAQ come from the germline V gene. The CDR3 spells CASSLQGTQYF. The CDR3 DNA reads as TGTGCCAGCAGCTTACAGGGTACGCAGTATTTT.

The chain is built from TRBV19 and TRBJ1-5; TRBD1 might be the D (6 bases). Germline V gene lookup returns CDR1 LNHDA and CDR2 SQIVND (reference sequence). The CDR3 sequence is 15 residues long. Deletions cut 3 bases from V and 7 bases from J, with 16 bases between. The CDR3 DNA follows: TGTGCCAGTAGTATCGCGGACGGGGGCTGGCAGCCCCAGCATTTT. Residues: CASSIADGGWQPQHF.

This clonotype was detected only a few times. One end of the junction is discordant with germline, which a read error may explain. The J gene is TRBJ2-4, the V gene TRBV29-1, with 9 bases lining up with TRBD1. The germline CDR1 and CDR2 sequences are SQVTM and ANQGSEA. The CDR3 runs to 10 residues. CDR3 in DNA: TGCAGCCCCCAGACAGGGGGAAGAGACTTC. Amino acid sequence: CSPQTGGRDF.

The V and J genes are TRBV19 and TRBJ1-5, with TRBD1 identical over 9 bases. The ends lost 2 bases at V and 3 bases at J; junction bases unmatched: 2. The CDR3 sequence is 15 residues long. The germline gives CDR1 LNHDA, CDR2 SQIVND (reference sequence). The chain's CDR3 is CASSIRTGANQPQHF. The CDR3 DNA follows: TGTGCCAGTAGTATAAGGACAGGGGCCAATCAGCCCCAGCATTTT. The variable domain in full, with the rest retrieved from reference TRBV19 and TRBJ1-5, is DGGITQSPKYLFRKEGQNVTLSCEQNLNHDAMYWYRQDPGQGLRLIYYSQIVNDFQKGDIAEGYSVSREKKESFPLTVTSAQKNPTAFYLCASSIRTGANQPQHFGDGTRLSIL.

This clonotype has a handful of counts. The J gene is TRBJ1-1, the V gene TRBV7-9; no firm D call. Trimming removed 4 bases at V and 8 bases at J, with 11 bases between. CDR3 size: 12 residues. Per the germline V gene, CDR1 is SEHNR and CDR2 is FQNEAQ (reference sequence). The CDR3 protein is CASSSGREEAFF. CDR3 DNA: TGTGCCAGCAGCTCCGGAAGAGAGGAAGCTTTCTTT.

The sample holds a few counts of this clonotype. The V and J genes are TRBV12-5 and TRBJ1-1; D not resolved. Trimming removed 9 bases at V and 7 bases at J, with 15 bases between. The CDR3 spans 12 residues. Germline V gene data show CDR1 as LGHNT and CDR2 as FRNRAP. CDR3 sequence (DNA): TGTGCTAGCCGGACGGACGGACGTGAAGCTTTCTTT. Translating it yields CASRTDGREAFF. Full variable domain (outside the CDR3, taken from reference TRBV12-5 and TRBJ1-1): DARVTQTPRHKVTEMGQEVTMRCQPILGHNTVFWYRQTMMQGLELLAYFRNRAPLDDSGMPKDRFSAEMPDATLATLKIQPSEPRDSAVYFCASRTDGREAFFGQGTRLTVV.

CDR3 coding DNA: TGTGCCAGCAGCCCCCGACGGGTCCCCTACAATGAGCAGTTCTTC. This translates into CASSPRRVPYNEQFF. This sequence joins TRBV7-3 and TRBJ2-1; D gene ambiguous. The germline V gene encodes CDR1 SGHTA and CDR2 FQGTGA. The CDR3 totals 15 residues. Deletions cut 5 bases from V and 2 bases from J, with 13 bases between.